Shown below are 3 T cell receptor beta chains from a single sample sequenced in a study of shared clonotypes between healthy human individuals. CD45RO-negative, CCR7-positively selected cells formed the naive CD8 fraction, excluding terminally differentiated effector memory CD45RA+ cells. TCRdb's table, derived via immunoSEQ multiplex PCR, lists solely in-frame clones and lacks some. The sample contains about 2.1 million clones, just over 90% of which appear only once. Sequencing was done on a sample of naive CD8+ T cells from PBMCs. The origin of the receptors is a man aged 18-30 years in good health. Some clones in this sample may be carry-over from other donors' samples.

The V and J genes are TRBV7-8 and TRBJ1-2, with D tentatively TRBD1 (6 bases). The CDR3 sequence is 15 residues long. Germline CDR1 is SGHVS and CDR2 is FQNEAQ. Between the trimmed V and J ends, which lost 5 bases and 7 bases, there was a span of 20 bases. The CDR3 reads CASSKSSRGAGGYTF. CDR3 coding DNA: TGTGCCAGCAGCAAATCCTCTAGGGGGGCGGGTGGCTACACCTTC.

The V gene is TRBV5-1, the J gene TRBJ2-1; no firm D call. Per the germline V gene, CDR1 is SGHRS and CDR2 is YFSETQ. The V end was cut by 0 bases, the J end by 14 bases, with 12 bases between. CDR3 length equals 12 residues. CDR3 in DNA: TGCGCCAGCAGCTTGGATACGTCGGTAAAGTTCTTC. Encoded protein: CASSLDTSVKFF.

V is TRBV7-6 and J is TRBJ2-2; 13 bases line up with TRBD2. Losses at the gene ends were 5 bases for V and 4 bases for J; bases not matched to a gene: 10. The CDR3 is made up of 18 amino acids. Germline V gene data show CDR1 as SGHVS and CDR2 as FNYEAQ. The CDR3 sequence: CASSPRTSGRSSTGELFF. CDR3 DNA sequence: TGTGCCAGCAGCCCACGGACTAGCGGGAGATCGAGCACCGGGGAGCTGTTTTTT.